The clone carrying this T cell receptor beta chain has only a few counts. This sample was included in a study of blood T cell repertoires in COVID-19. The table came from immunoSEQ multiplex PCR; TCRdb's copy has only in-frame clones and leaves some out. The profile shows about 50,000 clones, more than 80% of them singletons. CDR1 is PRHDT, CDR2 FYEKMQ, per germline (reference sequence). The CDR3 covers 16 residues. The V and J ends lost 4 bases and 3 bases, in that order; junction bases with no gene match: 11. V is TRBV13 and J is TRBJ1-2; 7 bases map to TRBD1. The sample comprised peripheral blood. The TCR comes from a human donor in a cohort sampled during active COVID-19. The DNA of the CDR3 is TGTGCCAGCAGCTATAGACAGGGCCGCGGGGACTATGGCTACACCTTC. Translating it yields CASSYRQGRGDYGYTF.